This T cell receptor beta chain comes out of a study of early T cells in non-severe SARS-CoV-2 infection. The CDR3 runs to 14 residues. Germline loops: CDR1 SEHNR, CDR2 FQNEAQ (reference sequence). V was shortened by 4 bases and J by 8 bases, with 14 bases between the two germline ends. As part of library construction, unique molecular identifiers were attached to individual cDNA molecules. MiXCR, run by TCRdb on the 5' RACE reads, gives a single entry per CDR3 protein. This sample has under 85,000 distinct CDR3 sequences, with under 15% found just once. On this clonotype itself: With a much larger clone just one base away, this may be a read error.

This sequence joins TRBV7-9 and TRBJ1-4; D is unclear. The sequence came from an adult who was a healthcare worker with PCR-confirmed SARS-CoV-2 infection or an uninfected control (not recorded which). The sample consisted of whole blood. The CDR3 sequence: CASSSKGGVEKLFF. The CDR3, as DNA: TGTGCCAGCAGCTCCAAAGGTGGGGTCGAAAAACTGTTTTTT. Based on the CDR3 plus reference TRBV7-9 and TRBJ1-4, the full variable domain is DTGVSQNPRHKITKRGQNVTFRCDPISEHNRLYWYRQTLGQGPEFLTYFQNEAQLEKSRLLSDRFSAERPKGSFSTLEIQRTEQGDSAMYLCASSSKGGVEKLFFGSGTQLSVL.